This T cell receptor (beta chain) was obtained from a study of technical replicates of blood from several donors. This CDR3 comprises 17 residues. The trim removed 4 bases at V and 9 bases at J, leaving 17 bases unmatched. Germline-derived CDR1 and CDR2 are MGHRA and YSYEKL. TCRdb keeps only in-frame clones here, not all; method: immunoSEQ multiplex PCR. The profile shows over 50,000 clones, around 87% of them singletons. The clonotype originates from a human donor in good health. Some clones in this sample may be carry-over from other donors' samples. The source material was PBMCs. This rearrangement joins TRBV4-1 to TRBJ1-2; TRBD1 matches at 10 bases. The CDR3 reads CASSLLGQGETMLRYTF. The CDR3 coding sequence is TGCGCCAGCAGCCTACTCGGACAGGGGGAGACTATGTTACGCTACACCTTC.